The 26 T cell receptor beta chains reported below all come from one sample, sequenced in a study of blood T cell repertoires in COVID-19. Clones were sequenced by immunoSEQ multiplex PCR, and TCRdb holds only the in-frame ones, with some missing. The data contain 140,000 to 150,000 clones, 85% to 90% of them seen just once; the ten biggest clones take up roughly 3.2%. The sequencing sample was made of peripheral blood. The source of these receptors is a woman aged 60-75 years with active COVID-19.

The V and J genes are TRBV10-2 and TRBJ2-1, with 8 bases lining up with TRBD2. The ends lost 6 bases at V and 9 bases at J; junction bases unmatched: 25. Germline CDR1 reads WSHSY; CDR2 reads SAAADI. The CDR3 covers 19 residues. The DNA of the CDR3 is TGCGCCAGCAGCCCCGGGATGGCTAGCGGGTTACCCGGGGGGGCTGAGCAGTTCTTC. Its protein product is CASSPGMASGLPGGAEQFF.

This chain joins TRBV7-9 and TRBJ2-7; 8 positions match TRBD2. The V gene end was trimmed by 5 bases and the J gene end by 3 bases; junction bases not matched to a gene: 3. The CDR3 is 13 amino acids. Germline values: CDR1 SEHNR, CDR2 FQNEAQ (reference sequence). The CDR3 loop is CASSPGTSYEQYF. The CDR3 nucleotides read TGTGCCAGCAGCCCCGGGACTAGCTACGAGCAGTACTTC.

This clone has only one observation. The CDR3 protein is CASSFRLLLTGASGANVLTF. The CDR3 coding sequence is TGTGCCAGCAGTTTCCGCCTCTTGTTGACGGGAGCCTCTGGGGCCAACGTCCTGACTTTC. The chain joins TRBV27 to TRBJ2-6; TRBD2 is a possible D gene (6 bases). CDR1 is MNHEY, CDR2 SMNVEV, per germline (reference sequence). This CDR3 contains 20 residues. The V and J ends lost 3 bases and 0 bases respectively, with 21 bases between them.

This chain joins TRBV19 and TRBJ1-6; 7 nucleotides match TRBD1. Trimming took 7 bases from V and 7 from J; bases not matched to a gene: 13. Germline CDR1 reads LNHDA; CDR2 reads SQIVND (reference sequence). There are 16 residues in the CDR3. Here the CDR3 reads CASTQGRGRGNSPLHF. The CDR3 nucleotides read TGTGCCAGTACCCAAGGCCGGGGCAGGGGGAATTCACCCCTCCACTTT.

This rearrangement joins TRBV10-2 to TRBJ2-2; D possibly corresponds to TRBD2 (6 bases). The ends were cut back, 6 bases at V and 0 bases at J, with 11 bases in the middle. The germline V gene encodes CDR1 WSHSY and CDR2 SAAADI. This CDR3 region has 15 residues. As DNA, the CDR3 is TGCGCCAGCAGCGCTAGCGTTTCGAACACCGGGGAGCTGTTTTTT. Its translation is CASSASVSNTGELFF.

The chain carries TRBV5-4 and TRBJ1-2, with D unclear. V shed 3 bases and J shed 7 bases, with 19 bases lying between them. Germline CDR1 SGHNT, CDR2 YYREEE (reference sequence). CDR3 length: 15 residues. The CDR3: CASSSPSVAGSGYTF. In nucleotides, the CDR3 is TGTGCCAGCAGCTCCCCATCCGTGGCAGGCAGTGGCTACACCTTC.

The chain links TRBV6-2 or TRBV6-3 to TRBJ2-3; TRBD1 agrees at 8 bases. V was pared by 3 bases and J by 2 bases, with 7 bases of the junction left unmatched. The V gene's germline CDR1 is MNHEY and CDR2 SVGEGT. The CDR3 has 16 residues. The DNA for the CDR3 is TGTGCCAGCAGTTATAGTAGGGACAGGCACACAGATACGCAGTATTTT. Amino acids: CASSYSRDRHTDTQYF.

This chain uses TRBV11-2 with TRBJ2-2; no clear D gene. Per germline, CDR1 SGHAT and CDR2 FQNNGV. The ends were cut back, 0 bases at V and 4 bases at J, with 9 bases in the middle. The CDR3 has 15 amino acids. CDR3 sequence reads: CASSLETPVTGELFF. Here the CDR3 DNA reads TGTGCCAGCAGCTTAGAGACTCCAGTCACCGGGGAGCTGTTTTTT.

V gene TRBV9 combines with J gene TRBJ2-1; tentatively, D is TRBD1 (6 bases). The V gene's germline CDR1 is SGDLS and CDR2 YYNGEE. V was shortened by 8 bases and J by 4 bases, with 13 bases between the two germline ends. The CDR3 extends over 13 amino acids. CDR3 nucleotides: TGTGCCAGTGGGCAGGGGATGTACAATGAGCAGTTCTTC. It translates to CASGQGMYNEQFF.

The chain is built from TRBV7-9 and TRBJ2-3; perhaps TRBD1 as D (5 bases). The CDR3 consists of 15 residues. Germline values: CDR1 SEHNR, CDR2 FQNEAQ (reference sequence). Trimming removed 3 bases at V and 0 bases at J, with 10 bases between. DNA of the CDR3: TGTGCCAGCAGCTTCAGGGCAACTAGCACAGATACGCAGTATTTT. This codes for CASSFRATSTDTQYF. Looking up the rest from reference TRBV7-9 and TRBJ2-3 gives the full variable domain: DTGVSQNPRHKITKRGQNVTFRCDPISEHNRLYWYRQTLGQGPEFLTYFQNEAQLEKSRLLSDRFSAERPKGSFSTLEIQRTEQGDSAMYLCASSFRATSTDTQYFGPGTRLTVL.

This sequence joins TRBV9 and TRBJ2-5; the D gene is possibly TRBD2 (5 bases). Trimming stripped 0 bases from V and 5 bases from J, with 17 bases between. Germline-derived CDR1 and CDR2 are SGDLS and YYNGEE. This CDR3 region has 16 residues. For the CDR3, the DNA is TGTGCCAGCAGCGTAGGAGGGCCCGTGACGCAGGAGACCCAGTACTTC. The encoded protein is CASSVGGPVTQETQYF.

The rearrangement joins TRBV28 to TRBJ2-1; 9 bases agree with TRBD2. The CDR3 length is 15 residues. V lost 3 bases and J lost 5; bases outside the gene matches: 5. Germline CDR1 and CDR2: MDHEN and SYDVKM. The CDR3 bases are TGTGCCAGCAGTTTTGAGGGACTAGCCCACAATGAGCAGTTCTTC. Translation: CASSFEGLAHNEQFF.

The chain recombines TRBV6-5 with TRBJ2-1, with 7 positions matching TRBD2. The CDR3 length is 13 residues. V trimming: 6 bases; J trimming: 5 bases; junction bases outside the gene matches: 4. Germline-derived CDR1 and CDR2 are MNHEY and SVGAGI. The CDR3 region has the DNA TGTGCCAGCAGGAGGACTAGTGACAATGAGCAGTTCTTC. Its protein product is CASRRTSDNEQFF.

The V gene is TRBV7-9, the J gene TRBJ2-3, with 7 positions matching TRBD1. The CDR3 contains 15 residues. Trimming cost V 8 bases and J 2 bases; bases outside gene matches: 10. The germline V gene encodes CDR1 SEHNR and CDR2 FQNEAQ (reference sequence). The CDR3 sequence: CASQTGRMFTDTQYF. CDR3 nucleotides: TGTGCCAGCCAGACAGGGCGAATGTTCACAGATACGCAGTATTTT.

V and J are TRBV6-2 or TRBV6-3 and TRBJ2-7; 12 bases agree with TRBD1. This CDR3 contains 14 residues. V dropped 5 bases and J dropped 2; count of bases not matched to a gene: 1. Germline CDR1 and CDR2: MNHEY and SVGEGT. The CDR3 nucleotides are TGTGCCAGCAGTGGGACAGGGGGCACCTACGAGCAGTACTTC. This codes for CASSGTGGTYEQYF.

The J gene is TRBJ1-3, the V gene TRBV7-9; 9 nucleotides line up with TRBD1. V lost 5 bases to trimming and J lost 0 bases; unmatched junction nucleotides: 5. In germline, CDR1 is SEHNR, CDR2 FQNEAQ (reference sequence). This CDR3 comprises 16 residues. The CDR3 protein is CASSGRDRDSGNTIYF. The CDR3 nucleotides read TGTGCCAGCAGCGGCCGGGACAGGGACTCTGGAAACACCATATATTTT. The full variable domain, completed using reference TRBV7-9 and TRBJ1-3, is DTGVSQNPRHKITKRGQNVTFRCDPISEHNRLYWYRQTLGQGPEFLTYFQNEAQLEKSRLLSDRFSAERPKGSFSTLEIQRTEQGDSAMYLCASSGRDRDSGNTIYFGEGSWLTVV.

This clone was seen only once. The chain couples TRBV6-2 or TRBV6-3 to TRBJ1-6; D unclear. Trimming stripped 5 bases from V and 9 bases from J, with 8 bases between. Germline V CDR1 and CDR2: MNHEY, SVGEGT. This CDR3 comprises 12 residues. The CDR3 sequence: CASSQAGSPLHF. In DNA form, the CDR3 reads TGTGCCAGCAGTCAAGCGGGTTCACCCCTCCACTTT.

This clone was found once. The gene calls are TRBV10-3 and TRBJ1-2; D call uncertain. Trimming removed 0 bases from V and 4 bases from J, with 9 bases in between. Germline CDR1 is ENHRY and CDR2 is SYGVKD. The CDR3 totals 14 residues. This CDR3 is CAISESTNRYGYTF. In DNA form, the CDR3 reads TGTGCCATCAGTGAGTCGACAAATCGCTATGGCTACACCTTC.

The chain recombines TRBV6-5 with TRBJ2-2; 11 bases agree with TRBD2. CDR1 and CDR2 (germline): MNHEY, SVGAGI. The CDR3 extends over 15 amino acids. J was trimmed by 4 bases and V by 6 bases; bases with no gene match: 4. CDR3 coding DNA: TGTGCCAGCAGACTAGCGGGAGAGAGCACCGGGGAGCTGTTTTTT. It translates to CASRLAGESTGELFF.

The chain joins TRBV3-1 (or the pseudogene TRBV3-2) to TRBJ2-2; 7 bases agree with TRBD2. CDR1 and CDR2 (germline): LGHDT, YNNKEL (reference sequence). This CDR3 has 16 amino acids. The junction had 1 base not matched to a gene; V was cut back by 0 bases and J by 0 bases. Written as DNA, the CDR3 is TGTGCCAGCAGCCAAGATGCGGGGGCGAACACCGGGGAGCTGTTTTTT. It specifies CASSQDAGANTGELFF.

The chain recombines TRBV5-1 with TRBJ2-5; 7 bases map to TRBD1. The J segment lost 2 bases and the V segment lost 4 bases, leaving 8 bases of the junction unmatched. The length of the CDR3 is 15 residues. Germline V gene data show CDR1 as SGHRS and CDR2 as YFSETQ. DNA for the CDR3: TGCGCCAGCAGCCGGGACAGACCGGGACAAGAGACCCAGTACTTC. It specifies CASSRDRPGQETQYF.

The V and J genes are TRBV28 and TRBJ2-7, with TRBD2 matching over 7 bases. The CDR3 loop spans 17 amino acids. Trimming removed 4 bases from V and 4 bases from J; junction bases left unmatched: 16. Germline lookup yields CDR1 MDHEN and CDR2 SYDVKM. CDR3 sequence reads: CASSSWGLRDYPYEQYF. In nucleotides, the CDR3 is TGTGCCAGCAGTTCCTGGGGCTTACGGGACTATCCATACGAGCAGTACTTC. Complete variable domain (other parts from reference TRBV28 and TRBJ2-7): DVKVTQSSRYLVKRTGEKVFLECVQDMDHENMFWYRQDPGLGLRLIYFSYDVKMKEKGDIPEGYSVSREKKERFSLILESASTNQTSMYLCASSSWGLRDYPYEQYFGPGTRLTVT.

This rearrangement joins TRBV5-1 to TRBJ2-1, with 8 nucleotides matching TRBD1. V shed 4 bases and J 7 bases; nucleotides not matched to a gene: 7. Per the germline V gene, CDR1 is SGHRS and CDR2 is YFSETQ. This CDR3 has 14 residues. CDR3 sequence (DNA): TGCGCCAGCAGCGTCGGACAGGGCGTGAATGAGCAGTTCTTC. It is translated as CASSVGQGVNEQFF.

The chain is built from TRBV10-3 and TRBJ2-4; 12 positions agree with TRBD1. Germline CDR1 ENHRY, CDR2 SYGVKD. The CDR3 is 15 amino acids. V was pared by 4 bases and J by 5 bases, with 3 bases of the junction left unmatched. CDR3 residues: CAISGDRGRENIQYF. In DNA, the CDR3 is TGTGCCATCAGTGGGGACAGGGGGCGAGAAAACATTCAGTACTTC.

The chain is built from TRBV4-3 and TRBJ1-5; 8 bases match TRBD1. V lost 1 base to trimming and J lost 0 bases; unmatched junction nucleotides: 17. The CDR3 consists of 21 residues. Germline V gene lookup returns CDR1 LGHNA and CDR2 YSLEER. The CDR3 bases are TGCGCCAGCAGCCAAGGAGGCAAAGGGGGCAGGGGGCTCGATAGCAATCAGCCCCAGCATTTT. Translated: CASSQGGKGGRGLDSNQPQHF.

This clone has just a few counts. The rearrangement links TRBV13 to TRBJ1-6; D is unresolved. CDR3 length: 15 residues. V dropped 0 bases and J dropped 5 bases, with 8 bases sitting between them. The germline gives CDR1 PRHDT, CDR2 FYEKMQ (reference sequence). CDR3 region: CASSLGYSNNSPLHF. The CDR3 DNA is TGTGCCAGCAGCTTAGGGTACAGCAATAATTCACCCCTCCACTTT.